This is a list of T cell receptor beta chains from one sample in a study of cytomegalovirus exposure and HLA in healthy donors. The table came from immunoSEQ multiplex PCR; TCRdb's copy has only in-frame clones and leaves some out. This table holds about 110,000 clones, roughly 80% found once. The source material was PBMCs. Receptors originate from a female donor in good health and CMV-seropositive. CDR3s include the opening cysteine and the closing phenylalanine or tryptophan. D genes are given only for firm matches.

j_gene	v_gene	d_gene	CDR3nt	CDR3aa
TRBJ1-6	TRBV27	TRBD1	TGTGCCAGCAGTTCGACAGGGGCGGGCTCCTATAATTCACCCCTCCACTTT	CASSSTGAGSYNSPLHF
TRBJ1-6	TRBV7-9	.	TGTGCCAGCAGCTTGGGGGGCTCCTATAATTCACCCCTCCACTTT	CASSLGGSYNSPLHF
TRBJ2-7	TRBV11-1	TRBD2	TGTGCCAGCACCCTACCAGCGGGGGGGATTTTCTACGAGCAGTACTTC	CASTLPAGGIFYEQYF
TRBJ2-5	TRBV7-2	TRBD2	TGTGCCAGCAGCCCAGGGACTAGCGGGAGGAAGACCCAGTACTTC	CASSPGTSGRKTQYF
TRBJ2-2	TRBV9	TRBD2	TGTGCCAGCAGCGATCCGGGACTAGCGGGGAAGCCCGGGGAGCTGTTTTTT	CASSDPGLAGKPGELFF
TRBJ1-5	TRBV5-1	TRBD1	TGCGCCAGCAGCCGGACAGGGGGCGATCAGCCCCAGCATTTT	CASSRTGGDQPQHF
TRBJ1-2	TRBV6-1	.	TGTGCCAGCGTAAGCTCGGGCCAGGGGTATGGCTACACCTTC	CASVSSGQGYGYTF
TRBJ1-1	TRBV5-4	TRBD1	TGTGCCAGCAGCCTAGGACAGGGGAGGATGAACACTGAAGCTTTCTTT	CASSLGQGRMNTEAFF
TRBJ2-5	TRBV6-5	.	TGTGCCAGCAGTTACTTAGGAGAGAGGACCCAGTACTTC	CASSYLGERTQYF
TRBJ1-6	TRBV2	.	TGTGCCAGCACCGGACAGAGCTCCTATAATTCACCCCTCCACTTT	CASTGQSSYNSPLHF
TRBJ1-1	TRBV27	.	TGTGCCAGCAGTTTATCGATTCGAGGCAGGGGGAACACTGAAGCTTTCTTT	CASSLSIRGRGNTEAFF
TRBJ1-1	TRBV15	.	TGTGCCACCAGCAGTTGGGGGCTCGGGACTGAAGCTTTCTTT	CATSSWGLGTEAFF
TRBJ2-1	TRBV7-8	TRBD1	TGTGCCAGCAGCCTCCAGGGGGTCTACAATGAGCAGTTCTTC	CASSLQGVYNEQFF
TRBJ2-7	TRBV2	TRBD2	TGTGCCAGCGTCAGGACTAGCGGGAGTGGCGAGCAGTACTTC	CASVRTSGSGEQYF
TRBJ2-7	TRBV7-9	TRBD2	TGTGCCAGCAGCTTAGCGGGAGGGCGCGAGCAGTACTTC	CASSLAGGREQYF